These T cell receptor beta chains were read from a single sample in a study of blood T cell repertoires in COVID-19. TCRdb's copy holds only in-frame clones and misses some; the assay was immunoSEQ multiplex PCR. The repertoire includes over 350,000 clones, more than 70% of them detected once, and more than 1% sits in the top ten. Material: PBMCs or T cells enriched from blood (not recorded which). These receptors came from a woman under 30 who had recovered from COVID-19. CDR3s include the opening cysteine and the closing phenylalanine or tryptophan. A D gene is named only where the DNA matches it firmly. For some rows the clone size is stated as once, few or many, or as a class when expanded; others skip it.

clone size	V gene	J gene	D gene	CDR3 protein	CDR3 DNA
-	TRBV9	TRBJ1-5	TRBD1	CASSVEDRGGQPQHF	TGTGCCAGCAGCGTAGAGGACAGGGGTGGTCAGCCCCAGCATTTT
-	TRBV4-1	TRBJ1-3	-	CASSPGRTSGNTIYF	TGCGCCAGCAGCCCTGGACGGACAAGTGGAAACACCATATATTTT
-	TRBV6-2/TRBV6-3	TRBJ2-3	TRBD1	CASSYRGRTDTQYF	TGTGCCAGCAGTTACAGGGGGCGCACAGATACGCAGTATTTT
-	TRBV11-3	TRBJ2-1	-	CASSLSESSYNEQFF	TGTGCCAGCAGCTTAAGCGAAAGCTCCTACAATGAGCAGTTCTTC
-	TRBV6-5	TRBJ1-1	-	CASSYSKGANTEAFF	TGTGCCAGCAGTTACTCGAAGGGAGCGAACACTGAAGCTTTCTTT
-	TRBV5-1	TRBJ1-4	-	CASSGRLILTTNEKLFF	TGCGCCAGCAGCGGGAGGTTGATACTTACAACTAATGAAAAACTGTTTTTT
-	TRBV19	TRBJ1-5	TRBD1	CASSTLTGESNQPQHF	TGTGCCAGTAGTACCCTTACAGGGGAGAGCAATCAGCCCCAGCATTTT
few	TRBV5-8	TRBJ2-1	TRBD2	CASSSLAGGINEQFF	TGTGCCAGCAGCTCGCTTGCGGGGGGGATCAATGAGCAGTTCTTC
-	TRBV7-2	TRBJ1-5	-	CASSLQGTHQPQHF	TGTGCCAGCAGCTTACAGGGAACGCATCAGCCCCAGCATTTT
-	TRBV11-3	TRBJ2-2	TRBD2	CASSPRLAGGNGELFF	TGTGCCAGCAGCCCCCGACTAGCGGGGGGGAACGGGGAGCTGTTTTTT
once	TRBV4-2	TRBJ2-7	-	CASSRPGEQYF	TGTGCCAGCAGCCGACCAGGGGAGCAGTACTTC
-	TRBV2	TRBJ1-2	-	CASTPGMGLNYGYTF	TGTGCCAGCACCCCAGGCATGGGGCTAAACTATGGCTACACCTTC
-	TRBV11-2	TRBJ2-7	TRBD1	CASRSVGTDEQYF	TGTGCCAGCAGGTCTGTCGGGACAGACGAGCAGTACTTC
-	TRBV28	TRBJ1-6	TRBD1	CASSRPRTGGSPLHF	TGTGCCAGCAGTAGGCCGAGGACAGGGGGCTCACCCCTCCACTTT
-	TRBV9	TRBJ2-1	TRBD2	CASSERGGLVFDNEQFF	TGTGCCAGCAGCGAGCGGGGGGGCCTCGTTTTCGACAATGAGCAGTTCTTC
-	TRBV10-3	TRBJ2-6	-	CAISEQGMGSNVLTF	TGTGCCATCAGCGAACAGGGTATGGGGTCCAACGTCCTGACTTTC
-	TRBV11-2	TRBJ2-1	-	CASSLGGDLSYNEQFF	TGTGCCAGCAGCTTAGGGGGAGATCTTTCCTACAATGAGCAGTTCTTC
-	TRBV7-3	TRBJ2-1	TRBD2	CASSPTLAGAYNEQFF	TGTGCCAGCAGCCCCACGCTAGCGGGGGCCTACAATGAGCAGTTCTTC
once	TRBV7-9	TRBJ2-1	-	CASATGLEQFF	TGTGCCAGCGCAACTGGTTTGGAGCAGTTCTTC
-	TRBV6-5	TRBJ1-2	TRBD1	CASSRDREDGYTF	TGTGCCAGCAGTCGGGACAGGGAGGATGGCTACACCTTC
-	TRBV5-1	TRBJ1-4	TRBD1	CASSVGQGVDEKLFF	TGCGCCAGCAGCGTCGGACAGGGGGTAGACGAAAAACTGTTTTTT
-	TRBV27	TRBJ2-7	-	CASRRGREQYF	TGTGCCAGCAGACGGGGTCGGGAGCAGTACTTC
-	TRBV20-1	TRBJ1-1	-	CSARPEPEAFF	TGCAGTGCTAGACCCGAGCCTGAAGCTTTCTTT
-	TRBV5-4	TRBJ1-2	-	CASSRDIYGYTF	TGTGCCAGCAGTCGGGACATCTATGGCTACACCTTC
-	TRBV10-2	TRBJ2-2	TRBD2	CASSTSGGALGELFF	TGCGCCAGCAGCACTAGCGGGGGGGCGTTAGGGGAGCTGTTTTTT
-	TRBV7-2	TRBJ2-3	-	CATKLNGLGGRVGTDTQYF	TGTGCCACCAAACTCAACGGACTAGGGGGGCGGGTCGGCACAGATACGCAGTATTTT
-	TRBV11-2	TRBJ1-5	-	CASSLDGGGLQPQHF	TGTGCCAGCAGCTTAGATGGAGGAGGACTACAGCCCCAGCATTTT
-	TRBV10-1	TRBJ1-3	-	CASSDDRLNSGNTIYF	TGCGCCAGCAGTGATGACAGGCTAAACTCTGGAAACACCATATATTTT